This TCR beta chain appears in the sequencing data of a study of CD8+ T cells in alopecia areata. On the study more broadly: Oral tofacitinib, 5 to 10 mg twice daily, was given in an open-label trial.

The sequencing template was cDNA reverse transcribed from extracted RNA. Profiled with immunoSEQ multiplex PCR; TCRdb holds only in-frame clones, not every one. The sample includes about 180,000 clones, about 55% seen only once; the top ten take 10% to 11%. From germline, CDR1 is LGHNA and CDR2 YSLEER. The CDR3 totals 14 residues. V gave up 0 bases and J gave up 8 bases, with 13 bases separating them. Findings and limits, study-wide: Lesional scalp, especially alopecia totalis/universalis, showed higher clonality than normal scalp.

Indicated treatment: oral pan-JAK inhibitor, 5-10 mg twice daily. Researchers gathered lesional scalp punch biopsies and peripheral blood from patients with alopecia areata. Concerning this clone itself: Its antigen is still unknown.

This clonotype was obtained from a human donor with alopecia areata. This specimen was CD8+ T cells sorted from blood, taken at week 24, from a patient treated with tofacitinib. The chain combines TRBV4-3 with TRBJ1-1, with D perhaps TRBD1 (5 bases). The CDR3 DNA is TGCGCCAGCAGCCAAGATCCAGGGTCGTACGAAGCTTTCTTT. It specifies CASSQDPGSYEAFF.